A single T cell receptor (beta chain) is shown here with its context. Extracted RNA was reverse transcribed, and the resulting cDNA served as sequencing template. This table comes from immunoSEQ multiplex PCR, and its TCRdb copy is limited to in-frame clones, with some not included. The repertoire holds roughly 200,000 clones, about 55% seen once, with approximately 11% in the top ten. Treatment defined: oral pan-JAK inhibitor, 5-10 mg twice daily. This record comes from a study of CD8+ T cells in alopecia areata. The sequences come from CD8+ T cells sorted from blood, collected at week 24, from a patient treated with tofacitinib. This receptor was obtained from a human donor with alopecia areata.

The CDR3 nucleotides are TGTGCCAGCACAGGGGGACTTGTTTATGGCTACACCTTC. It encodes CASTGGLVYGYTF. The J gene is TRBJ1-2, the V gene TRBV19, with 8 bases identical to TRBD1. CDR3 length: 13 residues. In germline, CDR1 is LNHDA, CDR2 SQIVND (reference sequence). V dropped 9 bases and J dropped 5; count of bases not matched to a gene: 8.